This TCR beta chain stems from a study of cytomegalovirus exposure and HLA in healthy donors. A word on this clone: Antigen specificity is unknown.

CDR1 and CDR2 (germline): SGHRS, YFSETQ. Trimming cost V 0 bases and J 4 bases, with 9 bases left between them. The length of the CDR3 is 14 residues. Study-level points and caveats: TCR clusters originating in the first cohort tended to co-occur in the 120 validation repertoires, according to a later analysis.

These donors were members of the 120-subject validation cohort, a group separate from the approximately 670-subject first cohort. The protocol was immunoSEQ multiplex PCR, while the TCRdb copy is restricted to in-frame clones and leaves out a portion. This table has roughly 68,000 clones, around 89% appearing once. The receptor was isolated from a woman in her late teens or twenties in good health and CMV-seronegative. The sequencing sample was made of PBMCs. The chain is built from TRBV5-1 and TRBJ2-3; the D is unclear. The CDR3 bases are TGCGCCAGCAGCTTGGCCGGTTTCCCAGATACGCAGTATTTT. It translates to CASSLAGFPDTQYF.